These 5 T cell receptor beta chains were all obtained from the same sample, sequenced in a study of cytomegalovirus exposure and HLA in healthy donors. In the PCR, 60 Vbeta and 13 Jbeta primers were used. Profiling relied on immunoSEQ multiplex PCR, and the TCRdb table lists in-frame clones only, not all of them. Here the sample spans roughly 240,000 clones, 82% being singletons. The sequencing sample was made of PBMCs. These receptors were obtained from a woman in her forties in good health and CMV-seropositive.

A remark on this clone: Different DNA sequences within this sample yield the same CDR3. The rearrangement uses TRBV10-3 and TRBJ2-3, with D possibly TRBD1 on 6 matching bases. In germline, CDR1 is ENHRY, CDR2 SYGVKD. The CDR3 has 14 amino acids. Trimming left V 6 bases short and J 0 bases short, with 10 bases between. The CDR3: CAISWDTSTDTQYF. CDR3 coding DNA: TGTGCCATCAGCTGGGACACGAGCACAGATACGCAGTATTTT.

This chain uses TRBV7-9 with TRBJ2-4; 7 bases align to TRBD1. Trimming at V came to 0 bases and at J to 2 bases, leaving 10 bases not matched to a gene. The CDR3 extends over 18 amino acids. Germline lookup yields CDR1 SEHNR and CDR2 FQNEAQ (reference sequence). The CDR3 protein is CASSLANYRGKTKNIQYF. CDR3 in DNA: TGTGCCAGCAGCTTAGCGAACTACAGGGGTAAAACCAAAAACATTCAGTACTTC.

The chain has TRBV23-1 and TRBJ1-2, with D possibly being TRBD1 (5 bases). TRBV23-1 is noted as an ORF with a role that remains uncertain. V lost 7 bases to trimming and J lost 1 base, with 10 bases between them. The CDR3 has 13 amino acids. The CDR3, as DNA: TGCGCCAGCACATCACAGGTTAACTATGGCTACACCTTC. It specifies CASTSQVNYGYTF.

V is TRBV2 and J is TRBJ2-1; 9 nucleotides align to TRBD1. The CDR3 has 14 residues. V gave up 6 bases and J gave up 7 bases; unmatched junction bases: 7. CDR1 is SNHLY, CDR2 FYNNEI, per germline. The CDR3 DNA follows: TGTGCCAGCAGGGGGAGGACAGGGGTAAATGAGCAGTTCTTC. It encodes CASRGRTGVNEQFF.

The rearrangement links TRBV5-1 to TRBJ2-7; a possible D gene is TRBD2 (6 bases). The V end was cut by 2 bases, the J end by 4 bases, with 13 bases between. The CDR3 has 14 amino acids. Per germline, CDR1 SGHRS and CDR2 YFSETQ. CDR3 sequence: CASSLRDSAYEQYF. The CDR3 DNA is TGCGCCAGCAGCTTACGGGACTCGGCTTACGAGCAGTACTTC. Full variable domain (outside the CDR3, taken from reference TRBV5-1 and TRBJ2-7): KAGVTQTPRYLIKTRGQQVTLSCSPISGHRSVSWYQQTPGQGLQFLFEYFSETQRNKGNFPGRFSGRQFSNSRSEMNVSTLELGDSALYLCASSLRDSAYEQYFGPGTRLTVT.